The 5 T cell receptor beta chains reported below all come from one sample, sequenced in a study of T cell changes during pregnancy in multiple sclerosis. The method was immunoSEQ multiplex PCR; TCRdb's version includes in-frame clones alone and lacks a portion of them. The table records tens of thousands of clones, 88% of them present only once. This material consisted of CD8+ T cells from peripheral blood mononuclear cells, taken after pregnancy. The receptors come from a female donor in good health, enrolled as a control in a pregnancy study.

The chain combines TRBV2 with TRBJ2-6; D call uncertain. Trimming took off 7 bases at V and 0 bases at J, with 16 bases between the two ends. The CDR3 has 17 residues. CDR1 and CDR2 (germline): SNHLY, FYNNEI. CDR3 DNA sequence: TGTGCCAGCACAGTAGGCAGGCCATCCTCTGGGGCCAACGTCCTGACTTTC. The encoded protein is CASTVGRPSSGANVLTF.

In this sample, this clone turned up once. The rearrangement joins TRBV6-6 to TRBJ1-1; no clear D. This CDR3 has 12 residues. CDR1 MNHNY and CDR2 SVGAGI come from the germline V gene (reference sequence). The V end was cut by 6 bases, the J end by 3 bases, with 8 bases between. The CDR3 spells CASSGRDTEAFF. The CDR3 DNA sequence: TGTGCCAGCAGCGGGCGGGACACTGAAGCTTTCTTT.

V gene TRBV11-2 combines with J gene TRBJ2-5; D is perhaps TRBD2 (6 bases). Per germline, CDR1 SGHAT and CDR2 FQNNGV. V lost 2 bases and J 4 bases, leaving 14 bases between the germline ends. The CDR3 loop spans 15 amino acids. CDR3: CASSLLGGSGETQYF. The CDR3 coding sequence is TGTGCCAGCAGCTTATTAGGAGGGTCGGGAGAGACCCAGTACTTC.

The chain links TRBV4-3 to TRBJ2-4, with TRBD1 identical over 8 bases. This CDR3 contains 17 residues. Germline lookup yields CDR1 LGHNA and CDR2 YSLEER. Unmatched junction bases numbered 12, after V lost 2 bases and J lost 6 bases. The CDR3 loop reads CASSQKPTGEDGNIQYF. The CDR3 bases are TGCGCCAGCAGCCAAAAACCGACAGGGGAGGATGGAAACATTCAGTACTTC.

The rearrangement uses TRBV6-6 and TRBJ2-7, with TRBD1 matching over 7 bases. The CDR3 runs 15 residues. CDR1 is MNHNY and CDR2 is SVGAGI in the germline V gene (reference sequence). V lost 2 bases and J lost 3; bases outside the gene matches: 7. The CDR3 loop is CASSYPRQGNYEQYF. The CDR3 DNA sequence: TGTGCCAGCAGTTACCCCCGACAGGGAAACTACGAGCAGTACTTC.